The 12 T cell receptor beta chains below come from one sample, sequenced in a study of OX40 agonist ivuxolimab in advanced cancers. Libraries were prepared by immunoSEQ multiplex PCR; TCRdb keeps only in-frame clonotypes and omits some of them. The repertoire holds 60,000 to 100,000 clones, 85% to 90% seen once, with about 0.5% in the top ten. The sequencing used CD4+ or CD8+ T cells sorted from blood, collected in a trial of the OX40 agonist ivuxolimab. The source is an adult with an advanced solid tumor such as melanoma, head and neck, liver or kidney cancer.

The chain couples TRBV7-2 to TRBJ1-2; D remains ambiguous. The V end was cut by 1 base, the J end by 3 bases, with 6 bases between. The CDR3 length is 13 residues. CDR1 is SGHTA and CDR2 is FQGNSA in the germline V gene. The DNA for the CDR3 is TGTGCCAGCAGCTTAGTGGAGTACTATGGCTACACCTTC. Protein: CASSLVEYYGYTF.

The gene calls are TRBV2 and TRBJ1-1, with D tentatively TRBD1 (5 bases). This CDR3 is built from 12 residues. Germline loops: CDR1 SNHLY, CDR2 FYNNEI. The V end was cut by 9 bases, the J end by 5 bases, with 13 bases between. The CDR3 DNA reads as TGTGCCAGTACCGTGGGGGATACTGAAGCTTTCTTT. Protein product: CASTVGDTEAFF.

V is TRBV6-6 and J is TRBJ2-7, with D possibly matching TRBD2 (5 bases). The CDR3 extends over 15 amino acids. In germline, CDR1 is MNHNY, CDR2 SVGAGI (reference sequence). Between the trimmed V and J ends, which lost 6 bases and 5 bases, there was a span of 20 bases. CDR3 sequence reads: CASSPKDFGLDEQYF. The CDR3 region has the DNA TGTGCCAGCAGCCCCAAGGACTTCGGATTAGACGAGCAGTACTTC.

The V gene is TRBV23-1, the J gene TRBJ2-1, with D perhaps TRBD2 (6 bases). TRBV23-1 is placed among ORFs of uncertain function. The CDR3 runs to 18 residues. V was clipped by 7 bases and J by 2 bases, with 24 bases between them. Here the CDR3 DNA reads TGCGCCAGCAATGAATCTGGGGGGTGTGGGCTCGCCTACAATGAGCAGTTCTTC. Translating gives CASNESGGCGLAYNEQFF.

The rearrangement links TRBV13 to TRBJ2-2; possibly TRBD2 for D (6 bases). The CDR3 is 16 residues long. The germline CDR1 and CDR2 sequences are PRHDT and FYEKMQ (reference sequence). V was cut by 2 bases and J by 6 bases, with 16 bases left in between. Written as DNA, the CDR3 is TGTGCCAGCAGCTTACGGTGGGAGGAAACACCCGGGGAGCTGTTTTTT. This encodes CASSLRWEETPGELFF.

V is TRBV15 and J is TRBJ1-6; 7 bases align to TRBD1. CDR3 length: 15 amino acids. In germline, CDR1 is LNHNV, CDR2 YYDKDF (reference sequence). Germline trimming cut 0 bases from V and 5 bases from J; bases unmatched to any gene: 1. The CDR3, as DNA: TGTGCCACCAGCAGAGAGACAGGGAATAATTCACCCCTCCACTTT. Residues: CATSRETGNNSPLHF.

This sequence joins TRBV6-1 and TRBJ1-3; D call uncertain. The CDR3 is 10 amino acids. Trimming pared 8 bases from V and 2 bases from J, leaving 1 base between. In germline, CDR1 is MNHNS, CDR2 SASEGT. Written as DNA, the CDR3 is TGTGCCAGCGCTGGAAACACCATATATTTT. This gives the protein CASAGNTIYF.

The genes are TRBV28 and TRBJ2-3; D is unresolved. CDR1 is MDHEN and CDR2 is SYDVKM in the germline V gene. V was clipped by 3 bases and J by 1 base, with 5 bases between them. The length of the CDR3 is 13 residues. CDR3 DNA: TGTGCCAGCAGTTTTCAGGGCACAGATACGCAGTATTTT. Its protein is CASSFQGTDTQYF.

CDR3 region: CASSPGGRFYEQYF. CDR3 sequence (DNA): TGTGCCAGCAGCCCGGGGGGGCGTTTCTACGAGCAGTACTTC. The genes are TRBV6-6 and TRBJ2-7; TRBD2 matches 8 bases. CDR3 length equals 14 residues. V was clipped by 6 bases and J by 3 bases; unmatched bases: 7. Germline-derived CDR1 and CDR2 are MNHNY and SVGAGI (reference sequence).

The J gene is TRBJ1-1, the V gene TRBV30, with D tentatively TRBD1 (5 bases). The ends were cut back, 5 bases at V and 0 bases at J, with 13 bases in the middle. The germline CDR1 and CDR2 sequences are GTSNPN and SVGIG (reference sequence). The CDR3 covers 14 residues. CDR3 amino acids: CAWDRVPMNTEAFF. DNA for the CDR3: TGTGCCTGGGACAGAGTTCCGATGAACACTGAAGCTTTCTTT.

This chain connects TRBV4-1 to TRBJ2-1; 9 nucleotides line up with TRBD1. Germline CDR1 MGHRA, CDR2 YSYEKL. This CDR3 region has 16 residues. J was trimmed by 7 bases and V by 0 bases; bases with no gene match: 7. CDR3 in DNA: TGCGCCAGCAGCCAAGACCCGGGACAGGGCTTTAATGAGCAGTTCTTC. Its protein is CASSQDPGQGFNEQFF.

The rearrangement joins TRBV21-1 to TRBJ1-1. TRBV21-1 is shown as a pseudogene. The CDR3 consists of 16 residues. The CDR3 DNA is TGTGCCAGCAGCAAAGGAACTGAAAACCTAGGCACTGAAGCTTTCTTT. Amino acid sequence: CASSKGTENLGTEAFF.